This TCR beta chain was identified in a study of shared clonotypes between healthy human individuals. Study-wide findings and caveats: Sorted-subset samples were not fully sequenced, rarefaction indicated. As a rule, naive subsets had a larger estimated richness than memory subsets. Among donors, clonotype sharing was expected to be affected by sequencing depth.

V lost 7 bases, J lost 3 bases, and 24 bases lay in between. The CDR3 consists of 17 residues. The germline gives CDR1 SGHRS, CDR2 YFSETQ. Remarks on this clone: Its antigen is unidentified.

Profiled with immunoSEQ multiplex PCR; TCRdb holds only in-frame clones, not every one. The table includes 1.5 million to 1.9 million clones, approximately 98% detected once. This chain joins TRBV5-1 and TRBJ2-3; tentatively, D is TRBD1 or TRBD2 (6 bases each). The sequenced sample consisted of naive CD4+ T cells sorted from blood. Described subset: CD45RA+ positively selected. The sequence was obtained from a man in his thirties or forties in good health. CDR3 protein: CASFKGGGGSGTDTQYF. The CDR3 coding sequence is TGCGCCAGCTTCAAGGGGGGCGGCGGCTCGGGGACAGATACGCAGTATTTT.